These T cell receptor beta chains were read from a single sample in a study of T cell responses to AZD1222 COVID-19 vaccine. This table comes from immunoSEQ multiplex PCR, and its TCRdb copy is limited to in-frame clones, with some not included. The sample holds 180,000 or so clones, about nine tenths seen once. Sequenced here: peripheral blood, sampled 28 days after the second AZD1222 dose. These receptors were taken from an adult who received the AZD1222 COVID-19 vaccine. Each CDR3 is given with its conserved first and last residue. Each record gives: V gene, D gene, clone size, J gene, CDR3 protein, CDR3 DNA. D genes are given only for firm matches. Clone size, where shown, is once, few, many, or a class for clones that have expanded.

TRBV6-5	TRBD1	NA	TRBJ1-2	CASRRGQGTYGYTF	TGTGCCAGCAGGAGGGGACAGGGCACCTATGGCTACACCTTC
TRBV28	NA	NA	TRBJ1-3	CASSSDGNTIYF	TGTGCCAGCAGTTCCGATGGAAACACCATATATTTT
TRBV7-3	TRBD1	NA	TRBJ2-2	CASSSRQGANTGELFF	TGTGCCAGCAGCTCGCGACAGGGGGCAAATACCGGGGAGCTGTTTTTT
TRBV6-4	TRBD1	NA	TRBJ1-3	CASRYRGYTIYF	TGTGCCAGCAGATACAGGGGTTACACCATATATTTT
TRBV4-2	TRBD2	NA	TRBJ2-5	CASSQEGTSGYQETQYF	TGTGCCAGCAGCCAAGAGGGGACTAGCGGGTACCAAGAGACCCAGTACTTC
TRBV6-2/TRBV6-3	NA	NA	TRBJ1-2	CASSYFPDYGYTF	TGTGCCAGCAGTTACTTCCCTGACTATGGCTACACCTTC
TRBV10-3	TRBD1	NA	TRBJ1-5	CAISVDRGQPQHF	TGTGCCATCAGTGTGGACAGGGGCCAGCCCCAGCATTTT
TRBV4-2	TRBD2	NA	TRBJ2-7	CASSQSYPRGLTSYEQYF	TGTGCCAGCAGCCAATCTTATCCCCGGGGACTAACTTCCTACGAGCAGTACTTC
TRBV2	TRBD2	few	TRBJ2-2	CASTGTSPHTGELFF	TGTGCCAGCACTGGGACTAGCCCCCACACCGGGGAGCTGTTTTTT
TRBV28	NA	NA	TRBJ1-6	CATGGLGGWDNSPLHF	TGTGCCACCGGGGGGTTGGGGGGCTGGGATAATTCACCCCTCCACTTT
TRBV7-9	NA	NA	TRBJ2-6	CASSLLGGTGANVLTF	TGTGCCAGCAGCTTACTGGGGGGTACCGGGGCCAACGTCCTGACTTTC
TRBV18	TRBD1	once	TRBJ1-2	CASSPARDSYGYTF	TGTGCCAGCTCACCAGCGAGGGACAGCTATGGCTACACCTTC
TRBV6-5	NA	many	TRBJ2-7	CASSPLRGRAYEQYF	TGTGCCAGCAGCCCACTCAGGGGCCGCGCCTACGAGCAGTACTTC
TRBV4-1	NA	NA	TRBJ1-1	CASSHPRGGTEAFF	TGCGCCAGCAGCCACCCTAGGGGGGGCACTGAAGCTTTCTTT
TRBV7-3	TRBD2	NA	TRBJ2-1	CASSSLAGVDEQFF	TGTGCCAGCAGCTCACTAGCGGGAGTTGATGAGCAGTTCTTC
TRBV7-2	TRBD2	NA	TRBJ2-7	CASSQTSGGWREQYF	TGTGCCAGCAGCCAAACTAGCGGGGGGTGGCGCGAGCAGTACTTC
TRBV19	NA	NA	TRBJ1-2	CASTPGRELYGYTF	TGTGCCAGTACCCCCGGCCGGGAGCTCTATGGCTACACCTTC
TRBV3-1/TRBV3-2	NA	NA	TRBJ1-4	CASSQSDVGSRKLFF	TGTGCCAGCAGCCAATCTGACGTCGGTTCTAGAAAACTGTTTTTT
TRBV10-3	TRBD2	NA	TRBJ2-3	CAIRTSGGALGTDTQYF	TGTGCCATCAGAACTAGCGGGGGGGCACTCGGCACAGATACGCAGTATTTT
TRBV4-2	TRBD1	few	TRBJ1-5	CASSTRTGSGNQPQHF	TGTGCCAGCAGCACCAGGACAGGGTCAGGCAATCAGCCCCAGCATTTT
TRBV6-5	NA	NA	TRBJ1-1	CASSYSFSRATEAFF	TGTGCCAGCAGTTACTCGTTCTCGAGGGCTACTGAAGCTTTCTTT
TRBV18	NA	NA	TRBJ1-5	CASSPGWSRDGNNQPQHF	TGTGCCAGCTCACCGGGTTGGTCCAGGGACGGGAACAATCAGCCCCAGCATTTT
TRBV6-6	NA	NA	TRBJ2-5	CASSTQQETQYF	TGTGCCAGCAGTACACAGCAAGAGACCCAGTACTTC
TRBV5-1	NA	few	TRBJ2-2	CASSLQIQGTGELFF	TGCGCCAGCAGCCTGCAGATCCAGGGAACCGGGGAGCTGTTTTTT
TRBV12-3/TRBV12-4	TRBD1	NA	TRBJ1-5	CASSTGTGSQHF	TGTGCCAGCAGTACCGGGACAGGGAGTCAGCATTTT
TRBV18	NA	NA	TRBJ2-5	CASSPGGGAETQYF	TGTGCCAGCTCACCCGGGGGCGGAGCGGAGACCCAGTACTTC
TRBV3-1/TRBV3-2	NA	few	TRBJ1-3	CASSQASGTGGNTIYF	TGTGCCAGCAGCCAAGCCTCCGGGACGGGTGGAAACACCATATATTTT